Listed below are T cell receptor beta chains from one sample, sequenced in a study of technical replicates of blood from a handful of donors. The assay was immunoSEQ multiplex PCR, and TCRdb's table has in-frame clones only and misses some. Altogether under 20,000 clones are present, roughly 84% being singletons, with the ten largest covering approximately 12%. Sequenced input: PBMCs. These receptors originate from a human donor in good health. Both conserved end residues are part of each CDR3. Fields, in order: clone size, V gene, D gene, J gene, CDR3 protein, CDR3 DNA. The D gene is left open where the match is weak. Some rows have no size entry. The others give once, few or many, or a class for an expanded clone.

clone_size: medium-sized
v_call: TRBV28
d_call: NA
j_call: TRBJ1-5
cdr3_aa: CASSFRRGGLDQPQHF
cdr3_nt: TGTGCCAGCAGTTTCCGGAGGGGGGGCTTGGATCAGCCCCAGCATTTT

clone_size: NA
v_call: TRBV30
d_call: NA
j_call: TRBJ1-5
cdr3_aa: CAWSPGSSQPQHF
cdr3_nt: TGTGCCTGGAGTCCGGGGTCTTCTCAGCCCCAGCATTTT

clone_size: NA
v_call: TRBV7-9
d_call: NA
j_call: TRBJ2-1
cdr3_aa: CASSPPPAARPVVNEQFF
cdr3_nt: TGTGCCAGCAGCCCCCCGCCGGCGGCCCGGCCGGTGGTGAATGAGCAGTTCTTC

clone_size: NA
v_call: TRBV19
d_call: NA
j_call: TRBJ1-2
cdr3_aa: CASSIDPRGLSNYGYTF
cdr3_nt: TGTGCCAGTAGTATAGACCCCAGGGGCCTCTCTAACTATGGCTACACCTTC

clone_size: NA
v_call: TRBV6-5
d_call: NA
j_call: TRBJ1-1
cdr3_aa: CASSPSRLTEAFF
cdr3_nt: TGTGCCAGCAGCCCGAGTCGTCTCACTGAAGCTTTCTTT

clone_size: NA
v_call: TRBV19
d_call: TRBD1
j_call: TRBJ1-4
cdr3_aa: CASSIGGQGNEKLFF
cdr3_nt: TGTGCCAGTAGTATTGGAGGACAGGGGAATGAAAAACTGTTTTTT

clone_size: once
v_call: TRBV9
d_call: NA
j_call: TRBJ1-4
cdr3_aa: CASSPGQLNEKLFF
cdr3_nt: TGTGCCAGCAGCCCAGGACAGCTCAATGAAAAACTGTTTTTT

clone_size: NA
v_call: TRBV2
d_call: TRBD2
j_call: TRBJ2-2
cdr3_aa: CASSVGGLATGELFF
cdr3_nt: TGTGCCAGCAGTGTAGGGGGACTAGCGACCGGGGAGCTGTTTTTT

clone_size: NA
v_call: TRBV14
d_call: TRBD1
j_call: TRBJ2-2
cdr3_aa: CASKPGQENTGELFF
cdr3_nt: TGTGCCAGCAAGCCGGGACAGGAGAACACCGGGGAGCTGTTTTTT

clone_size: NA
v_call: TRBV9
d_call: NA
j_call: TRBJ2-7
cdr3_aa: CASSLRGGWGSYEQYF
cdr3_nt: TGTGCCAGCAGCCTAAGAGGAGGGTGGGGATCCTACGAGCAGTACTTC

clone_size: NA
v_call: TRBV29-1
d_call: NA
j_call: TRBJ2-5
cdr3_aa: CSAALSQETQYF
cdr3_nt: TGCAGCGCCGCCCTATCCCAAGAGACCCAGTACTTC

clone_size: NA
v_call: TRBV5-1
d_call: NA
j_call: TRBJ2-7
cdr3_aa: CASSFFSSSPDYEQYF
cdr3_nt: TGCGCCAGCAGCTTCTTTAGTTCCTCACCTGATTACGAGCAGTACTTC

clone_size: NA
v_call: TRBV5-1
d_call: TRBD2
j_call: TRBJ2-2
cdr3_aa: CASSPRAGGPSDTGELFF
cdr3_nt: TGCGCCAGCAGCCCGCGGGCGGGAGGACCGAGCGACACCGGGGAGCTGTTTTTT

clone_size: NA
v_call: TRBV18
d_call: TRBD1
j_call: TRBJ2-2
cdr3_aa: CASSPTGTGGYTGELFF
cdr3_nt: TGTGCCAGCTCACCAACCGGGACAGGGGGATACACCGGGGAGCTGTTTTTT

clone_size: NA
v_call: TRBV25-1
d_call: TRBD2
j_call: TRBJ2-1
cdr3_aa: CASSDWGLAKNNEQFF
cdr3_nt: TGTGCCAGCAGTGACTGGGGACTAGCGAAGAACAATGAGCAGTTCTTC

clone_size: NA
v_call: TRBV28
d_call: TRBD2
j_call: TRBJ2-2
cdr3_aa: CASSLTLLAGRNTGELFF
cdr3_nt: TGTGCCAGCAGTTTAACTTTACTAGCGGGAAGAAACACCGGGGAGCTGTTTTTT

clone_size: NA
v_call: TRBV27
d_call: TRBD2
j_call: TRBJ2-1
cdr3_aa: CASSPRTSTYNEQFF
cdr3_nt: TGTGCCAGCAGTCCCCGGACTAGCACCTACAATGAGCAGTTCTTC

clone_size: NA
v_call: TRBV7-8
d_call: NA
j_call: TRBJ2-6
cdr3_aa: CASSLVDQTDVSGANVLTF
cdr3_nt: TGTGCCAGCAGCTTAGTTGACCAAACAGATGTCTCTGGGGCCAACGTCCTGACTTTC

clone_size: once
v_call: TRBV6-1
d_call: TRBD2
j_call: TRBJ2-7
cdr3_aa: CASNREGLYEQYF
cdr3_nt: TGTGCCAGCAACCGGGAGGGCCTCTACGAGCAGTACTTC

clone_size: NA
v_call: TRBV6-5
d_call: NA
j_call: TRBJ1-2
cdr3_aa: CASTNLLTYGYTF
cdr3_nt: TGTGCCAGCACCAACTTACTAACCTATGGCTACACCTTC